This TCR beta chain was found in a study of blood T cell repertoires in COVID-19. Study at large: Whether acute or convalescent, the COVID-19 samples came from the United States, Italy and Spain.

As handled by the study authors: Reference gene primer amplification gave nucleated cell count estimates. Repertoires were generated with immunoSEQ multiplex PCR, while TCRdb's copy carries only in-frame clones and drops some. V and J calls and clone size follow that table, whereas D and trimming were derived from the DNA. The sample gives 95,000 to 150,000 clones, about 88% of which show up once; about 1.5% is in the top ten. This clone has just one count. This CDR3 spans 15 amino acids. Germline CDR1 is SGHNT and CDR2 is YENEEA. J lost 4 bases, V lost 5 bases, and 8 bases had no gene match. Sequencing was carried out using peripheral blood. The chain is built from TRBV11-3 and TRBJ2-5; 9 nucleotides align to TRBD2. The TCR comes from a human donor in a cohort sampled during active COVID-19. CDR3 coding DNA: TGTGCCAGCAGCGACTCCCCTAGCGGGGCAGAGACCCAGTACTTC. Its protein is CASSDSPSGAETQYF.